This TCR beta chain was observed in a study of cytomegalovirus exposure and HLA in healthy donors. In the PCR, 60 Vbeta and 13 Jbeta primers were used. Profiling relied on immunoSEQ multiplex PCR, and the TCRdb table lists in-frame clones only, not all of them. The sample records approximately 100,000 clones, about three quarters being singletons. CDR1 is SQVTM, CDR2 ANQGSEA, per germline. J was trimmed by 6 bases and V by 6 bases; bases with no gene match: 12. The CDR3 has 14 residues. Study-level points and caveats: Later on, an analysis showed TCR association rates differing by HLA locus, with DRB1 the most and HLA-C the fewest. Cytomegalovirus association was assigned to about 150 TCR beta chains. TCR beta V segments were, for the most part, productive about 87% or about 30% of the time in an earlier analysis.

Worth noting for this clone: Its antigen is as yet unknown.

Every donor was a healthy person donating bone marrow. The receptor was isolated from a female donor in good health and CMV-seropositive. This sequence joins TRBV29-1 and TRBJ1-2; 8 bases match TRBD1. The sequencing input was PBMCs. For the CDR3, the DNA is TGCAGCGTCGTAGGGGGCCAGGGGGCGCATGGCTACACCTTC. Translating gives CSVVGGQGAHGYTF.